The 25 T cell receptor beta chains given below trace back to one sample, sequenced in a study of tumor and adjacent non-tumor tissue in lung cancer. RNA was extracted from bulk tissue without any cell sorting. TCRbeta libraries were built with three rounds of nested PCR, modified from ARM-PCR. TCRdb processed the multiplex PCR reads anew with MiXCR; each CDR3 protein has one entry. The sample consists of 70,000 to 80,000 distinct CDR3 sequences, roughly two thirds of them appearing once. Input material: lung tumor tissue. Receptors were obtained from a woman aged 40 to 50 with non-small cell lung cancer.

The gene calls are TRBV14 and TRBJ2-1, with 8 bases fitting TRBD1. In germline, CDR1 is SGHDN, CDR2 FVKESK. The CDR3 length is 15 residues. The V gene end was trimmed by 4 bases and the J gene end by 3 bases; junction bases not matched to a gene: 5. CDR3 residues: CASSLDRVYYNEQFF. The CDR3 DNA reads as TGTGCCAGCAGCCTGGACAGGGTCTACTACAATGAGCAGTTCTTC.

The V gene is TRBV29-1, the J gene TRBJ2-1, with TRBD2 matching over 8 bases. Losses at the gene ends were 6 bases for V and 10 bases for J; bases not matched to a gene: 14. The CDR3 loop spans 14 amino acids. Germline-derived CDR1 and CDR2 are SQVTM and ANQGSEA. This CDR3 is CSVPRGGRLGEQFF. In DNA form, the CDR3 reads TGCAGCGTCCCCCGTGGCGGGAGGTTAGGGGAGCAGTTCTTC.

This clonotype was detected ten times or more. The chain combines TRBV29-1 with TRBJ2-1; a weak D match, TRBD2 (5 bases). CDR1 is SQVTM and CDR2 is ANQGSEA in the germline V gene. Trimming stripped 6 bases from V and 4 bases from J, with 16 bases between. This CDR3 has 14 amino acids. The CDR3 DNA follows: TGCAGCGTCCGACGGGGAAGTGGGTACAATGAGCAGTTCTTC. Translated: CSVRRGSGYNEQFF.

Note on this clonotype: A much larger clone lies one base from this, so it may be a read error. The rearrangement links TRBV30 to TRBJ2-3, with unresolved D. The CDR3 consists of 14 residues. Germline V CDR1 and CDR2: GTSNPN, SVGIG (reference sequence). With 0 bases removed from V and 3 bases from J, the gap between germline ends came to 10 bases. CDR3 nucleotides: TGTGCCTGGAGTGTAAGTGCGGAGACAGATACGCAGTATTTT. Its translation: CAWSVSAETDTQYF.

This clonotype was counted ten times or more. The chain combines TRBV4-1 with TRBJ2-5; maybe TRBD2 (5 bases). V was clipped by 3 bases and J by 9 bases, with 17 bases between them. CDR1 is MGHRA, CDR2 YSYEKL, per germline. The CDR3 runs to 14 residues. For the CDR3, the DNA is TGCGCCAGCAGCCAGTCACAACGGGGATTCCCCCAGTACTTC. Its translation: CASSQSQRGFPQYF.

Concerning this clonotype: One end of the junction is discordant with germline, which a read error may explain. The CDR3 DNA reads as TGTACCAGCAGCCCCATTATAGCGGAACCCTCGGGCAGTGAGCAGTTCTTC. It is translated as CTSSPIIAEPSGSEQFF. The chain uses TRBV5-6 and TRBJ2-1; weak D call: TRBD2 (6 bases). Per germline, CDR1 SGHDT and CDR2 YYEEEE. The CDR3 loop spans 17 amino acids.

On this clonotype itself: The final CDR3 position lacks the conserved phenylalanine or tryptophan, pointing to a likely read error. The CDR3 loop reads CARKIAGHNEQFS. DNA of the CDR3: TGTGCCCGCAAAATAGCGGGGCACAATGAGCAGTTCTCC. The V and J genes are TRBV6-5 and TRBJ2-1; 8 positions agree with TRBD2. From germline, CDR1 is MNHEY and CDR2 SVGAGI. CDR3 size: 13 residues. Unmatched junction bases numbered 8, after V lost 11 bases and J lost 5 bases.

This clonotype has a handful of counts. A read error may be the cause here, since a much bigger clone is one base away. The chain combines TRBV5-4 with TRBJ1-3, with 7 bases that match TRBD1. Germline CDR1 reads SGHNT; CDR2 reads YYREEE (reference sequence). The CDR3 runs to 13 residues. Trimming removed 2 bases from V and 8 bases from J; junction bases left unmatched: 4. The CDR3 sequence: CASSFDREDTIYF. Here the CDR3 DNA reads TGTGCCAGCAGCTTCGACAGGGAGGACACCATATATTTT. Combining the CDR3 with reference TRBV5-4 and TRBJ1-3 gives the whole variable domain ETGVTQSPTHLIKTRGQQVTLRCSSQSGHNTVSWYQQALGQGPQFIFQYYREEENGRGNFPPRFSGLQFPNYSSELNVNALELDDSALYLCASSFDREDTIYFGEGSWLTVV.

This clonotype was seen more than once but under ten times. This clone may be a read error of a much larger clone one base away. The CDR3 DNA sequence: TGCAGTGCCAAGCTTACCGGGAGACTACCAGAGACCCAGTACTTC. The encoded protein is CSAKLTGRLPETQYF. The chain recombines TRBV20-1 with TRBJ2-5, with a tentative D call TRBD2 (6 bases). The V end was cut by 6 bases, the J end by 4 bases, with 21 bases between. The germline CDR1 and CDR2 sequences are DFQATT and SNEGSKA (reference sequence). The CDR3 consists of 15 residues.

Many counts were recorded for this clonotype. This chain connects TRBV20-1 to TRBJ1-2; 7 bases line up with TRBD1. With 4 bases clipped from V and 6 bases from J, the junction kept 8 bases outside the gene matches. This CDR3 has 13 residues. Germline V gene lookup returns CDR1 DFQATT and CDR2 SNEGSKA (reference sequence). In nucleotides, the CDR3 is TGCAGTGCTATAGACAGGGTTCGGAATGGCTACACCTTC. This encodes CSAIDRVRNGYTF.

CDR3 sequence: CSVTRTLHNKKFF. DNA for the CDR3: TGCAGCGTAACGCGGACACTCCACAATAAGAAGTTCTTC. The genes are TRBV29-1 and TRBJ2-1, with D perhaps TRBD1 (5 bases). There are 13 residues in the CDR3. The germline gives CDR1 SQVTM, CDR2 ANQGSEA. Trimming removed 6 bases from V and 14 bases from J, with 23 bases in between.

A remark on this clonotype: Sequence at one end of the junction differs from germline and may be a read error. The chain is built from TRBV29-1 and TRBJ1-2, with TRBD1 matching over 8 bases. Germline loops: CDR1 SQVTM, CDR2 ANQGSEA. The CDR3 has 14 amino acids. The CDR3 is CSVEELGQGYGYTF. The CDR3 bases are TGCAGCGTTGAAGAACTTGGACAGGGATATGGCTATACCTTC.

Note on this clonotype: A read error may explain this, as a much larger clone is one base away. This chain connects TRBV12-3 or TRBV12-4 to TRBJ2-7, with 8 bases identical to TRBD2. The CDR3 is 15 residues long. CDR3 nucleotides: TGTGCCAGTGTATCCGGACTAGCCCGACCCTACAAGCAGTACTTC. This sequence encodes CASVSGLARPYKQYF.

For this clonotype: Germline is not matched at one junction end, which may reflect a read error. The chain carries TRBV11-2 and TRBJ2-3; 12 bases fit TRBD2. The CDR3 spans 17 residues. Germline lookup yields CDR1 SGHAT and CDR2 FQNNGV. DNA of the CDR3: TGTGCCAGCAGCTTTTCACTAGCGGGGGGCTTCACATATACGCAGTATTTT. Translation: CASSFSLAGGFTYTQYF. The full variable domain, its missing parts supplied by reference TRBV11-2 and TRBJ2-3, is EAGVAQSPRYKIIEKRQSVAFWCNPISGHATLYWYQQILGQGPKLLIQFQNNGVVDDSQLPKDRFSAERLKGVDSTLKIQPAKLEDSAVYLCASSFSLAGGFTYTQYFGPGTRLTVL.

Note on this clonotype: A read error may be the cause here, since a much bigger clone is one base away. The chain couples TRBV20-1 to TRBJ2-5, with TRBD2 matching 10 bases. V dropped 5 bases and J dropped 3; count of bases not matched to a gene: 9. This CDR3 is 15 amino acids long. Germline values: CDR1 DFQATT, CDR2 SNEGSKA (reference sequence). Here the CDR3 DNA reads TGCAGTGCTCCTTTCCTAGCGGGGGCCAAAGAGACCCAGTACTTC. Amino acid sequence: CSAPFLAGAKETQYF.

The V gene is TRBV29-1, the J gene TRBJ2-6, with D tentatively TRBD1 (6 bases). Germline CDR1 is SQVTM and CDR2 is ANQGSEA. The CDR3 loop spans 15 amino acids. Trimming shortened V by 4 bases and J by 0 bases, and 10 bases separated the two germline ends. CDR3 DNA sequence: TGCAGCGTTGGCTCCAGGGGCTCTGGGGCCAACGTCCTGACTTTC. This translates into CSVGSRGSGANVLTF.

Concerning this clonotype: It is likely a read error, because the conserved phenylalanine at the end of the CDR3 is missing. It is unclear where the CDR3 begins or ends on the DNA, so no DNA is shown, and the CDR3 is as TCRdb lists it. CDR3 region: CASSLAMAEPPGELFY. The rearrangement links TRBV5-6 to TRBJ2-2; the D call of TRBD1 is as the table states it, not checked on the DNA. The CDR3 comprises 16 residues, both ends counted. Germline CDR1 and CDR2: SGHDT and YYEEEE.

Note on this clonotype: A much larger clone is a single base away; this may be a read error. The rearrangement joins TRBV30 to TRBJ2-3; no clear D. The germline V gene encodes CDR1 GTSNPN and CDR2 SVGIG (reference sequence). The CDR3 contains 14 residues. CDR3 amino acids: CAWSVLSKSDTQYF. In DNA form, the CDR3 reads TGTGCCTGGAGTGTACTTAGCAAATCAGACACGCAGTATTTT.

Of note for this clonotype: This may be a read error: a much more frequent sequence differs by one nucleotide. The chain uses TRBV20-1 and TRBJ2-5, with 7 bases identical to TRBD2. This CDR3 contains 15 residues. Germline CDR1 reads DFQATT; CDR2 reads SNEGSKA (reference sequence). The CDR3 loop reads CSASPGGSRQETQCF. The CDR3 DNA sequence: TGCAGTGCTAGTCCAGGCGGGAGTCGCCAGGAGACCCAGTGCTTC.

Concerning this clonotype itself: Lacking the conserved final phenylalanine or tryptophan, this CDR3 likely reflects a read error. The chain links TRBV11-2 to TRBJ2-7, with 11 bases that match TRBD2. V was pared by 3 bases and J by 4 bases, with 8 bases of the junction left unmatched. CDR1 SGHAT and CDR2 FQNNGV come from the germline V gene. The CDR3 totals 16 residues. The DNA of the CDR3 is TGTGCCAGCAGCTTGGTACTAGCGGGAGATCGTTACGAGCAGTACATC. Amino acid sequence: CASSLVLAGDRYEQYI.

In its sample, this clonotype was seen once. One junction end does not reproduce the germline sequence, and a read error may be involved. CDR3 sequence reads: CTISEARGLAGPDTQNF. For the CDR3, the DNA is TGCACCATCAGTGAGGCGAGGGGACTAGCGGGTCCAGATACGCAGAATTTT. V is TRBV10-2 and J is TRBJ2-3; 12 bases match TRBD2. CDR3 length: 17 residues. Germline CDR1 reads WSHSY; CDR2 reads SAAADI.

For this clonotype: Mismatch with germline at one junction end may stem from a read error. The CDR3 is CASSEDGLYNEQFF. CDR3 nucleotide sequence: TGTGCCAGCAGCGAAGACGGGCTATACAACGAGCAGTTCTTC. The chain is built from TRBV11-3 and TRBJ2-1; D is unresolved. The CDR3 has 14 residues. Germline CDR1 and CDR2: SGHNT and YENEEA.

Only a few counts were recorded for this clonotype. This sequence joins TRBV20-1 and TRBJ2-3; unclear D gene. Germline V gene lookup returns CDR1 DFQATT and CDR2 SNEGSKA (reference sequence). The CDR3 extends over 12 amino acids. Deletions cut 7 bases from V and 1 base from J, with 9 bases between. The CDR3 nucleotides are TGCAGTGTTAGTGAAGGCACAGATACGCAGTATTTT. It codes for CSVSEGTDTQYF.

As concerns this clonotype: One end of the junction fails to match germline, which may point to a read error. This chain connects TRBV29-1 to TRBJ2-1; the D gene is possibly TRBD2 (6 bases). The CDR3 is 13 residues long. CDR1 and CDR2 (germline): SQVTM, ANQGSEA. The CDR3 sequence: CSVERALHNEQFF. CDR3 coding DNA: TGCAGCGTAGAGCGGGCACTTCACAATGAGCAGTTCTTT.

This clonotype was counted ten times or more. The chain combines TRBV6-1 with TRBJ2-1, with 14 bases fitting TRBD2. From germline, CDR1 is MNHNS and CDR2 SASEGT. This CDR3 contains 17 residues. J lost 6 bases, V lost 7 bases, and 11 bases had no gene match. The CDR3 nucleotides are TGTGCCAGCAATCCCAGGACTAGCGGGGGGATGGGCAATGAGCAGTTCTTC. Encoded protein: CASNPRTSGGMGNEQFF.